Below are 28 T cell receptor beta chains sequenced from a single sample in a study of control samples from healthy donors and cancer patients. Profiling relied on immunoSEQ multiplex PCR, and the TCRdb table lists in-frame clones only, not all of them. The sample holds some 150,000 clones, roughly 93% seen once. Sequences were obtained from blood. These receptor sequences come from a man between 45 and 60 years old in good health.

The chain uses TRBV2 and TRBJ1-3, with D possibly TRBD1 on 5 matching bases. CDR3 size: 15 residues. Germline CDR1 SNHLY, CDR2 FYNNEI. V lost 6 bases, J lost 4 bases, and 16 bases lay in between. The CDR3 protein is CASSFDSVIGNTIYF. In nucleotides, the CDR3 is TGTGCCAGCAGCTTTGACAGCGTTATCGGAAACACCATATATTTT.

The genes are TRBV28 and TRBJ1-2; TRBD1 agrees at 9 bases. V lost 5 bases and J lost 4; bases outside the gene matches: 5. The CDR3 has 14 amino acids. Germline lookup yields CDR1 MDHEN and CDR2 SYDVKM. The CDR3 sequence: CASSPGQGGYGYTF. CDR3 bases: TGTGCCAGCAGTCCGGGACAGGGCGGCTATGGCTACACCTTC.

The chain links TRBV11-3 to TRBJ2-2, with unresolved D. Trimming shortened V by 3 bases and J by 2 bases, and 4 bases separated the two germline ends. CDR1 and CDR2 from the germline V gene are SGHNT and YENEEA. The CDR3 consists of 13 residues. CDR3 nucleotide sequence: TGTGCCAGCAGCTTCCCAAACACCGGGGAGCTGTTTTTT. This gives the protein CASSFPNTGELFF.

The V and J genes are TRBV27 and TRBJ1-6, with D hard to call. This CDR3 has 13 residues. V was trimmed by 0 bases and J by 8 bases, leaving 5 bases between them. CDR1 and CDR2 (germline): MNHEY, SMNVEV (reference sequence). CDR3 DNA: TGTGCCAGCAGTTTATCGGGTTATTCACCCCTCCACTTT. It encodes CASSLSGYSPLHF.

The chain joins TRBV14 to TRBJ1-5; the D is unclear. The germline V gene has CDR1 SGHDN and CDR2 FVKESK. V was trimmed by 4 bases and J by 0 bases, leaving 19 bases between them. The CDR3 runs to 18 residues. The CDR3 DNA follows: TGTGCCAGCAGCCGCGGCACACCTATACCTTATAGCAATCAGCCCCAGCATTTT. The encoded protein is CASSRGTPIPYSNQPQHF. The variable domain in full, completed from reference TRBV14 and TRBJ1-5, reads EAGVTQFPSHSVIEKGQTVTLRCDPISGHDNLYWYRRVMGKEIKFLLHFVKESKQDESGMPNNRFLAERTGGTYSTLKVQPAELEDSGVYFCASSRGTPIPYSNQPQHFGDGTRLSIL.

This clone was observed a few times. CDR3 region: CATRQGNQPQHF. CDR3 nucleotides: TGTGCCACCAGACAGGGGAATCAGCCCCAGCATTTT. V and J are TRBV28 and TRBJ1-5, with 8 bases aligning to TRBD1. Germline CDR1 is MDHEN and CDR2 is SYDVKM. The J segment lost 4 bases and the V segment lost 10 bases, leaving 3 bases of the junction unmatched. The CDR3 totals 12 residues.

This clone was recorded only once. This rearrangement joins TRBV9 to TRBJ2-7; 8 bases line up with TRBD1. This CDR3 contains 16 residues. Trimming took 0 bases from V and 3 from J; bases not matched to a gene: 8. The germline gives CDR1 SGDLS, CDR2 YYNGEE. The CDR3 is CASSVAGTGNFYEQYF. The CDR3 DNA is TGTGCCAGCAGCGTAGCTGGGACAGGTAACTTCTACGAGCAGTACTTC.

CDR3 sequence: CATGLAGLGTGELFF. The CDR3 DNA reads as TGTGCCACCGGACTAGCGGGCCTGGGGACCGGGGAGCTGTTTTTT. The rearrangement uses TRBV2 and TRBJ2-2, with 11 bases fitting TRBD2. This CDR3 region has 15 residues. From germline, CDR1 is SNHLY and CDR2 FYNNEI. V was pared by 10 bases and J by 5 bases, with 9 bases of the junction left unmatched.

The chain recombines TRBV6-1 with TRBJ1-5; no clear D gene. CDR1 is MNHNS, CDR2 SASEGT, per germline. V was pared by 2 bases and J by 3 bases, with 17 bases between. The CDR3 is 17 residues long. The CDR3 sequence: CASSESRAPLFNQPQHF. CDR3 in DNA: TGTGCCAGCAGTGAATCCCGGGCCCCACTTTTCAATCAGCCCCAGCATTTT.

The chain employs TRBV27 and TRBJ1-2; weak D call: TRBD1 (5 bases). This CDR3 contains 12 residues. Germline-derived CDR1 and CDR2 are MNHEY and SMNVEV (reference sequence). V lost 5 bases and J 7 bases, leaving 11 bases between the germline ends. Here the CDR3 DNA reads TGTGCCAGCAGTCAGGGTTTAGGTGGCTACACCTTC. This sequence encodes CASSQGLGGYTF.

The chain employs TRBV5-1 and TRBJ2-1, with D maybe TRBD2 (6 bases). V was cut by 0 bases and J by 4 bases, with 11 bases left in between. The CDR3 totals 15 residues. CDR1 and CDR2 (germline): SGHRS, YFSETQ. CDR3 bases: TGCGCCAGCAGCTTGGAGGGCGGGGAGTACAATGAGCAGTTCTTC. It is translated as CASSLEGGEYNEQFF.

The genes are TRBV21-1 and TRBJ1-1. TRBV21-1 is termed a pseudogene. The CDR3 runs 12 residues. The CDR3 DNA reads TGTGCCAGCGCCCCTGGGAACACTGAAGCTTTCTTT. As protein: CASAPGNTEAFF.

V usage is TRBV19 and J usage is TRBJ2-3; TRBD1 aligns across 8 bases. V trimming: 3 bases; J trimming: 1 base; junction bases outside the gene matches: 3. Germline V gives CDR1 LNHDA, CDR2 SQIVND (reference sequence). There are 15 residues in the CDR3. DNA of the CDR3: TGTGCCAGTAGTATTGGACAGGGCGGCACAGATACGCAGTATTTT. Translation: CASSIGQGGTDTQYF.

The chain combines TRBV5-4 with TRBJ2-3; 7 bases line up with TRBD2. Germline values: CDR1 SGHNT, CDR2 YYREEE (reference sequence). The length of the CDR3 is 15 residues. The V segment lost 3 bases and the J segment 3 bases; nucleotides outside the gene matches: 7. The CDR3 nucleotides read TGTGCCAGCAGCTGGGTGGCGGGAGAGACAGATACGCAGTATTTT. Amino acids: CASSWVAGETDTQYF.

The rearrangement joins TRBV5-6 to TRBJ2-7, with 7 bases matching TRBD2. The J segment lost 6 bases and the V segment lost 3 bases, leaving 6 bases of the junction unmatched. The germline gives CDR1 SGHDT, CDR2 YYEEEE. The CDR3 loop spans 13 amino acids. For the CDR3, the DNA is TGTGCCAGCAGCTGGGGAGGGTGGGGCGAGCAGTACTTC. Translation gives CASSWGGWGEQYF.

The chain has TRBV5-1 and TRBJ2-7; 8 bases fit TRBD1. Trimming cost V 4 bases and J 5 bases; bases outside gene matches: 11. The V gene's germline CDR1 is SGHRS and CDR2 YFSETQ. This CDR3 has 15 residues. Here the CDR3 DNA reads TGCGCCAGCAGCCGACCGGGACAGGAGAAGAACGAGCAGTACTTC. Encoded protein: CASSRPGQEKNEQYF.

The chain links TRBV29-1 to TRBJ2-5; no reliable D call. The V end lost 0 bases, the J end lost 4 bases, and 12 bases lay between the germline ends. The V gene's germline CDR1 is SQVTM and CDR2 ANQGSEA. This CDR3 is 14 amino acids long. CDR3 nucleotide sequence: TGCAGCGTTGAAGATCTAAGGGCAGCAGAGACCCAGTACTTC. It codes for CSVEDLRAAETQYF.

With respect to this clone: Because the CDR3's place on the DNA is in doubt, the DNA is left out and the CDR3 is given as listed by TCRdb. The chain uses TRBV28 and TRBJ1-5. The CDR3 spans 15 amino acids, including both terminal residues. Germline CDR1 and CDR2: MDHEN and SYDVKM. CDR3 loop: CASSFRGRGNQPQHF.

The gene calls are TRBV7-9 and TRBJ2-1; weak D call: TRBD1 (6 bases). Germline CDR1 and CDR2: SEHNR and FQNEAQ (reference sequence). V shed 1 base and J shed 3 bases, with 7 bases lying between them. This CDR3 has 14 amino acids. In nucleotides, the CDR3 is TGTGCCAGCAGCTTAGGGACAGTCTACAATGAGCAGTTCTTC. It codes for CASSLGTVYNEQFF.

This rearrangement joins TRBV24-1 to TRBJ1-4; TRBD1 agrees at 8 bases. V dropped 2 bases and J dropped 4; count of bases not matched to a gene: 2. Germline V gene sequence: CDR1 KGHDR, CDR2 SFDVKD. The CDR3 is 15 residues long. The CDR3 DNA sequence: TGTGCCACCAGTGATTCGGGACAGGTTAATGAAAAACTGTTTTTT. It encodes CATSDSGQVNEKLFF.

Here the CDR3 DNA reads TGTGCCAGCAGGATCCCCCAGAGCACAGATACGCAGTATTTT. Amino acid sequence: CASRIPQSTDTQYF. The V call is TRBV2, the J call TRBJ2-3; D gene unclear. Germline V gene data show CDR1 as SNHLY and CDR2 as FYNNEI. The length of the CDR3 is 14 residues. The V end lost 6 bases, the J end lost 0 bases, and 10 bases lay between the germline ends.

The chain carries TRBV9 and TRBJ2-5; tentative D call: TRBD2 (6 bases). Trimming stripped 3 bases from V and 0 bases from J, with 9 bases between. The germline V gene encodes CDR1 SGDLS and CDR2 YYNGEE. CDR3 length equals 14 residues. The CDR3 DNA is TGTGCCAGCAGCGGAAGGACTAACCAAGAGACCCAGTACTTC. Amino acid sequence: CASSGRTNQETQYF.

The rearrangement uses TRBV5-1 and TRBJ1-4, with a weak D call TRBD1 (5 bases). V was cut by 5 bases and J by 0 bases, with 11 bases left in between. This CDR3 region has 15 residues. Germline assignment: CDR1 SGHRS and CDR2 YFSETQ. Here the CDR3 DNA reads TGCGCCAGCAGGGAGACAGTCTCAACTAATGAAAAACTGTTTTTT. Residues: CASRETVSTNEKLFF.

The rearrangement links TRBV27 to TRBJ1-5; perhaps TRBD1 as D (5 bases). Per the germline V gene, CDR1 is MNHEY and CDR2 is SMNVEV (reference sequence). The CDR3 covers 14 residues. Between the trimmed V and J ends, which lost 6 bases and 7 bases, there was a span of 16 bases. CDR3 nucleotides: TGTGCCAGCAGCCTCAAGGGGATGGGGCAGCCCCAGCATTTT. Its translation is CASSLKGMGQPQHF.

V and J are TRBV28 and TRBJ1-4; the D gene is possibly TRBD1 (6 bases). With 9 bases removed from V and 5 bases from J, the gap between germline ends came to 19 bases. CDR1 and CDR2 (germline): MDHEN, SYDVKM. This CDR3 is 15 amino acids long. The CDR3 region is CASTKTGNSNEKLFF. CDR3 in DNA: TGTGCCAGTACGAAAACAGGGAACTCGAATGAAAAACTGTTTTTT.

CDR3 sequence (DNA): TGCGCCAGCAGCTTGGGGACTAGCGTCGGCTACGAGCAGTACTTC. Protein sequence: CASSLGTSVGYEQYF. The J gene is TRBJ2-7, the V gene TRBV5-1; 9 bases line up with TRBD2. Germline loops: CDR1 SGHRS, CDR2 YFSETQ. The CDR3 totals 15 residues. V gave up 0 bases and J gave up 3 bases; unmatched junction bases: 4.

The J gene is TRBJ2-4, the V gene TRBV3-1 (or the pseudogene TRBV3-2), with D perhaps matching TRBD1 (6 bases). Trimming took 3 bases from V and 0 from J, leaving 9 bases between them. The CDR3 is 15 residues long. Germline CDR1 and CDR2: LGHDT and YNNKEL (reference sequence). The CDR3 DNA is TGTGCCAGCAGCCACCCACAGGGAGCCAAAAACATTCAGTACTTC. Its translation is CASSHPQGAKNIQYF.

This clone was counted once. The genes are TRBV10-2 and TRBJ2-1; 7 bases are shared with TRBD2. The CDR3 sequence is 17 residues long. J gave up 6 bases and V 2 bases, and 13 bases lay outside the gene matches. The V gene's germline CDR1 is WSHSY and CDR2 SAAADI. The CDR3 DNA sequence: TGCGCCAGCAGTGAGCCCAGCGGGACCCGACGCACCAATGAGCAGTTCTTC. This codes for CASSEPSGTRRTNEQFF.